This T cell receptor (beta chain) was sequenced for a study of blood T cells in healthy people across ages. Per the germline V gene, CDR1 is SQVTM and CDR2 is ANQGSEA. There are 16 residues in the CDR3. The V gene end was trimmed by 6 bases and the J gene end by 6 bases; junction bases not matched to a gene: 16. Next came a second PCR, run for about 6 to 12 cycles, which used a sample-barcoded 5' primer along with a J-beta primer mix. TCRdb analysed the 5' RACE reads with MiXCR anew, one entry per CDR3 protein. The data hold about 830,000 distinct CDR3 sequences, with around 68% observed a single time.

The source is a man between 25 and 39 years old in good health. This chain links TRBV29-1 with TRBJ2-3, with 9 positions matching TRBD2. The sequenced sample was blood. CDR3 protein: CSVGLRLAVVRDTQYF. DNA of the CDR3: TGCAGCGTCGGCCTGAGACTAGCGGTGGTCCGGGATACGCAGTATTTT.